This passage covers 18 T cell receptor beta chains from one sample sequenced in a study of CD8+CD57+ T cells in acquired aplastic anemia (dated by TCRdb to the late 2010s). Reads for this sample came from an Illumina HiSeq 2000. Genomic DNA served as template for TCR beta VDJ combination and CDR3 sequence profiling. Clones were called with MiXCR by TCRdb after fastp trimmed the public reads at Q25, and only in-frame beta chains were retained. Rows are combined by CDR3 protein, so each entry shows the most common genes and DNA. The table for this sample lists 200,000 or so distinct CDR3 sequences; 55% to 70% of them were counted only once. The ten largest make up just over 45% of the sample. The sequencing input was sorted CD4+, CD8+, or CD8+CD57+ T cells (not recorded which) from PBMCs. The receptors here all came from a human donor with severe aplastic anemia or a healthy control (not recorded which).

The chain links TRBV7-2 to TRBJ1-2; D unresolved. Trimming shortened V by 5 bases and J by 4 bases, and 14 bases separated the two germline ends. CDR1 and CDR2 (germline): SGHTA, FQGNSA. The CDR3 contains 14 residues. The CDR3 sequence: CASSISGIVYGYTF. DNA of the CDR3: TGTGCCAGCAGCATATCGGGGATTGTCTATGGCTACACCTTC.

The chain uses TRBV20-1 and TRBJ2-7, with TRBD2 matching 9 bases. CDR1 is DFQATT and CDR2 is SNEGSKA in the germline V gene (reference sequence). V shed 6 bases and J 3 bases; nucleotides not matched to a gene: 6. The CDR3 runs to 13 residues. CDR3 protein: CSASSGELYEQYF. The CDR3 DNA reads TGCAGTGCCTCTAGCGGGGAACTCTACGAGCAGTACTTC.

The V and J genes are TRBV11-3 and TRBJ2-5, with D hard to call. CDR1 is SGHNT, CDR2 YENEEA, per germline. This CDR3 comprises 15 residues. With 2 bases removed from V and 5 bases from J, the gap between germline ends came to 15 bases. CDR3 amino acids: CASSLLPQAQETQYF. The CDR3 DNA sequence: TGTGCCAGCAGCTTACTACCCCAGGCCCAGGAGACCCAGTACTTC.

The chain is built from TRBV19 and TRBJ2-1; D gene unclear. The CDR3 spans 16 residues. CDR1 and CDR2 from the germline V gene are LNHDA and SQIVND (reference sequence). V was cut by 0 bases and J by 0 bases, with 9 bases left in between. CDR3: CASSIDSTFSYNEQFF. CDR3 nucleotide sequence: TGTGCCAGTAGTATAGATAGCACCTTCTCCTACAATGAGCAGTTCTTC.

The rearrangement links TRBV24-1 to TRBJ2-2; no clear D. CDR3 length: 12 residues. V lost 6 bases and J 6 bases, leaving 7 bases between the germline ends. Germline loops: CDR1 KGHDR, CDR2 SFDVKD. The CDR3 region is CATSYPAGELFF. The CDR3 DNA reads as TGTGCCACCAGTTACCCCGCCGGGGAGCTGTTTTTT.

For the CDR3, the DNA is TGTGCCAGCAGCCCTAGGGCAGGGTACAATTCACCCCTCCACTTT. Its translation: CASSPRAGYNSPLHF. The chain links TRBV7-2 to TRBJ1-6, with D possibly being TRBD1 (5 bases). Deletions cut 5 bases from V and 7 bases from J, with 15 bases between. CDR3 length: 15 amino acids. The germline CDR1 and CDR2 sequences are SGHTA and FQGNSA. Together with reference TRBV7-2 and TRBJ1-6, the CDR3 gives the full variable domain: GAGVSQSPSNKVTEKGKDVELRCDPISGHTALYWYRQSLGQGLEFLIYFQGNSAPDKSGLPSDRFSAERTGGSVSTLTIQRTQQEDSAVYLCASSPRAGYNSPLHFGNGTRLTVT.

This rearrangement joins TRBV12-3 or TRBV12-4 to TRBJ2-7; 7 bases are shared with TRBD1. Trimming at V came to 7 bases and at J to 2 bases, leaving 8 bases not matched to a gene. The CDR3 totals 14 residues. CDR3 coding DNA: TGTGCCAGCACCCGAGGGGGACAGACCTACGAGCAGTACTTC. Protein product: CASTRGGQTYEQYF.

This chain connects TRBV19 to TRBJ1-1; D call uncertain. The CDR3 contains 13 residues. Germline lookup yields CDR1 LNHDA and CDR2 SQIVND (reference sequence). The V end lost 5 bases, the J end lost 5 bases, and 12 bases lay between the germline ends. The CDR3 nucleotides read TGTGCCAGTAGTCTGTCTCCTGGGACTGAAGCTTTCTTT. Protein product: CASSLSPGTEAFF. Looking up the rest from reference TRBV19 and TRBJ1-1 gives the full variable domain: DGGITQSPKYLFRKEGQNVTLSCEQNLNHDAMYWYRQDPGQGLRLIYYSQIVNDFQKGDIAEGYSVSREKKESFPLTVTSAQKNPTAFYLCASSLSPGTEAFFGQGTRLTVV.

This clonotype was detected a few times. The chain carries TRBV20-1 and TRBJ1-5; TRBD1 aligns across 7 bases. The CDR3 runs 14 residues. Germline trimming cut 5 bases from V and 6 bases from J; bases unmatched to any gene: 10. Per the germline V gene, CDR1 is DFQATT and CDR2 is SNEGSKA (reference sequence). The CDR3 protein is CSAQGRTGTQPQHF. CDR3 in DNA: TGCAGTGCTCAGGGGAGGACAGGTACTCAGCCCCAGCATTTT.

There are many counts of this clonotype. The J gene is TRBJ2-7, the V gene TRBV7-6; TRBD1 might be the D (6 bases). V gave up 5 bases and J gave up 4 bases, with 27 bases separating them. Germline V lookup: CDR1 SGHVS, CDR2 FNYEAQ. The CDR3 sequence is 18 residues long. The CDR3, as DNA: TGTGCCAGCAGCCTACAGGGAAGCAACGGGGTAATAGGGTACGAGCAGTACTTC. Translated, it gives CASSLQGSNGVIGYEQYF.

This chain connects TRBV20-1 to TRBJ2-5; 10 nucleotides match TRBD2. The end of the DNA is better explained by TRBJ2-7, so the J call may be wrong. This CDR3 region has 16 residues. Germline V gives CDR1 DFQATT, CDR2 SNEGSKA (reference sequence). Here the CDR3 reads CSARGGVAGGLYEQYF. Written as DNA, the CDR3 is TGCAGTGCTAGGGGAGGGGTAGCGGGGGGCCTCTACGAGCAGTACTTC.

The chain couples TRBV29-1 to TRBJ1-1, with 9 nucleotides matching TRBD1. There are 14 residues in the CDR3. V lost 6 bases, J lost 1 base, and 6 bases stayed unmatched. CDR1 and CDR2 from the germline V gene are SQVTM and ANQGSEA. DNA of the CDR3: TGCAGCGTGCACAGGGGGCCGGGGAACACTGAAGCTTTCTTT. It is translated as CSVHRGPGNTEAFF.

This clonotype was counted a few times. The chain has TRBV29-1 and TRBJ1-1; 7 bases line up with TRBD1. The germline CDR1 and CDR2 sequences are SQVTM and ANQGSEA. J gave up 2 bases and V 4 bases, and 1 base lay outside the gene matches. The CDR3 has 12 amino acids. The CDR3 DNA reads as TGCAGCGTTGGGACAGGTAACACTGAAGCTTTCTTT. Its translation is CSVGTGNTEAFF.

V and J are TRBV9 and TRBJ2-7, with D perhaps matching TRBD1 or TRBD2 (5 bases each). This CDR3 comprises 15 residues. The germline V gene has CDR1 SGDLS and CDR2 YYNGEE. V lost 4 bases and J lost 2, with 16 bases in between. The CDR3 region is CASSPFEGKAYEQYF. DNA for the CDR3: TGTGCCAGCAGCCCGTTTGAGGGGAAGGCCTACGAGCAGTACTTC.

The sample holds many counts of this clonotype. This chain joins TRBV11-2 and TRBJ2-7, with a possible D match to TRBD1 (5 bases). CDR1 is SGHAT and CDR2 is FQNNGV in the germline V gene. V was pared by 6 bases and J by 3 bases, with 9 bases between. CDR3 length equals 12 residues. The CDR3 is CASSHQGYEQYF. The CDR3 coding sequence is TGTGCCAGCAGTCACCAGGGCTACGAGCAGTACTTC.

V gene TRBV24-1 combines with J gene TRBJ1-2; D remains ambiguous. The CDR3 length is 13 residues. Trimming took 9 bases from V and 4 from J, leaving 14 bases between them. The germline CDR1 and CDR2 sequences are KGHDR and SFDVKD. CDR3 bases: TGTGCCACCCAAGATGGGATAGCCTATGGCTACACCTTC. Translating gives CATQDGIAYGYTF.

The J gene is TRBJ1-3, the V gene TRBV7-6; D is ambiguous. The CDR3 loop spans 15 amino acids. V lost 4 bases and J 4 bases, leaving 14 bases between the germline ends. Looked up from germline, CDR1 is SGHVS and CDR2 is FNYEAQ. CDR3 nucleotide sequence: TGTGCCAGCAGCTCAGAAGGGTATCCAGGAAACACCATATATTTT. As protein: CASSSEGYPGNTIYF.

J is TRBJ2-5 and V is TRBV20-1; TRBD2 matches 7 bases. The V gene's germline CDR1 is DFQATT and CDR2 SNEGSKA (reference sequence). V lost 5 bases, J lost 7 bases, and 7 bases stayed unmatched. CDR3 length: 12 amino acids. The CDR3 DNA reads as TGCAGTGCTCCCAGCGGGGCGGGGACCCAGTACTTC. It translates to CSAPSGAGTQYF.